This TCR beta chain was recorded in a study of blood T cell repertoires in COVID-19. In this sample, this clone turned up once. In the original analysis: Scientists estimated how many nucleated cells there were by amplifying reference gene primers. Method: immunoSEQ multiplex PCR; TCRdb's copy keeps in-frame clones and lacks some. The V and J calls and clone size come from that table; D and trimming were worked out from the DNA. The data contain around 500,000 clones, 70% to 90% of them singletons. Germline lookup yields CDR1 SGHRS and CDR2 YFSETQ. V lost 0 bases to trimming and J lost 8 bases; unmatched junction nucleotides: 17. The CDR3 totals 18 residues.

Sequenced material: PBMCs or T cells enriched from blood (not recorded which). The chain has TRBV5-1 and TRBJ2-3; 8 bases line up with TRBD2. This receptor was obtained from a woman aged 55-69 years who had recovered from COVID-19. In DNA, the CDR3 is TGCGCCAGCAGCTTGGGTGGGACTAGGTACATCTGGACAAGTACGCAGTATTTT. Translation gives CASSLGGTRYIWTSTQYF. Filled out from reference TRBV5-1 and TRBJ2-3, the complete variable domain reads KAGVTQTPRYLIKTRGQQVTLSCSPISGHRSVSWYQQTPGQGLQFLFEYFSETQRNKGNFPGRFSGRQFSNSRSEMNVSTLELGDSALYLCASSLGGTRYIWTSTQYFGPGTRLTVL.